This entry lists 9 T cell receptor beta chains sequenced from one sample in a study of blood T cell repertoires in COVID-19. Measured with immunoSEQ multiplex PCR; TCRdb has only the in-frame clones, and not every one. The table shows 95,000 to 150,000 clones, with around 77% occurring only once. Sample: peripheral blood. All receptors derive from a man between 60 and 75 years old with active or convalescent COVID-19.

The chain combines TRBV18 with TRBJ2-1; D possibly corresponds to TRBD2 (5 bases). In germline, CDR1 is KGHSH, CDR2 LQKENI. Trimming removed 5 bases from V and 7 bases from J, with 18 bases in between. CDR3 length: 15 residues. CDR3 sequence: CASSVLPREKNEQFF. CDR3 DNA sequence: TGTGCCAGCTCAGTACTCCCGAGGGAAAAGAATGAGCAGTTCTTC.

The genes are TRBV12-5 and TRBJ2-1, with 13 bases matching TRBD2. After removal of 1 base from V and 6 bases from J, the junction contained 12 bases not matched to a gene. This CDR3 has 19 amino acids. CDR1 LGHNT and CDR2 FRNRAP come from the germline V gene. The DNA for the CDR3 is TGTGCTAGTGGTTTGGCAAATAACCCGGGACTAGCGGGGTCCAATGAGCAGTTCTTC. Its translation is CASGLANNPGLAGSNEQFF.

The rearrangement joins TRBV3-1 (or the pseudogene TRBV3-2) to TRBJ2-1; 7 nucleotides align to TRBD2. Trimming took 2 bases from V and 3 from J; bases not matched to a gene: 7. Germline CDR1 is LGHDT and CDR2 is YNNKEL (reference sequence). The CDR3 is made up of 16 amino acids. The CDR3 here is CASSQTASGYYNEQFF. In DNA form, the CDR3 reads TGTGCCAGCAGCCAAACAGCTAGCGGCTACTACAATGAGCAGTTCTTC.

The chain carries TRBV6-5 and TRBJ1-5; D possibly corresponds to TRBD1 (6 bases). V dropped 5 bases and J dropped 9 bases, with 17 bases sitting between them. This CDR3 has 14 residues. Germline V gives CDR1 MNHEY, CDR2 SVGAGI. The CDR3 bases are TGTGCCAGCAGTCGTTCACAGGGCCAGCGGCCCCAGCATTTT. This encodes CASSRSQGQRPQHF.

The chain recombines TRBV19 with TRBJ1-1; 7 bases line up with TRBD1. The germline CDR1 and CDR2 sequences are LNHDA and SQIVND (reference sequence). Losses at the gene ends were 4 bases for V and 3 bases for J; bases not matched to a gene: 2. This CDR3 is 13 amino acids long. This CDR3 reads CASSKQGDTEAFF. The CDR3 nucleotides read TGTGCCAGTAGTAAGCAGGGGGACACTGAAGCTTTCTTT. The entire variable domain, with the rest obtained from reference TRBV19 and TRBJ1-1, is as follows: DGGITQSPKYLFRKEGQNVTLSCEQNLNHDAMYWYRQDPGQGLRLIYYSQIVNDFQKGDIAEGYSVSREKKESFPLTVTSAQKNPTAFYLCASSKQGDTEAFFGQGTRLTVV.

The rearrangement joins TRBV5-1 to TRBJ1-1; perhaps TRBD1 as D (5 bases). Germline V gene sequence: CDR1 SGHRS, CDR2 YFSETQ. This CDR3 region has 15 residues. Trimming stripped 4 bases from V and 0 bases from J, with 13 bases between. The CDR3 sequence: CASSGEAGVNTEAFF. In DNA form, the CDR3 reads TGCGCCAGCAGCGGGGAGGCGGGGGTGAACACTGAAGCTTTCTTT.

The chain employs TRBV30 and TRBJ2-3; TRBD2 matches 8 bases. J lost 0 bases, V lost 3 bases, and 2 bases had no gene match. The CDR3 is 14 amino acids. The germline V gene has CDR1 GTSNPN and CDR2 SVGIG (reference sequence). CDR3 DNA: TGTGCCTGGAGGTTAGCGGGGAGCACAGATACGCAGTATTTT. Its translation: CAWRLAGSTDTQYF.

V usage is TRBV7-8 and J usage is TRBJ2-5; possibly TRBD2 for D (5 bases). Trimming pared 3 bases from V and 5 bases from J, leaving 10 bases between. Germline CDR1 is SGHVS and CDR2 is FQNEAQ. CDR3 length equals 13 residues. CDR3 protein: CASSFDWRETQYF. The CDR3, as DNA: TGTGCCAGCAGCTTCGACTGGAGGGAGACCCAGTACTTC.

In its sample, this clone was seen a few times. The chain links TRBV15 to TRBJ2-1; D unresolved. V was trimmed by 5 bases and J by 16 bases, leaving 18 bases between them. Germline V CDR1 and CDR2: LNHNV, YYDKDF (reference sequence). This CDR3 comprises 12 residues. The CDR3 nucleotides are TGTGCCACCAGCGCCCCCTCCGGAGACCAATTCTTC. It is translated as CATSAPSGDQFF.